Sequencing of this T cell receptor beta chain was carried out in a study of blood T cell repertoires in COVID-19. Study background: Sites across the United States, Italy and Spain contributed samples from acute and convalescent COVID-19. PBMCs, B-cell-depleted T cells, or T cells provided the cDNA or gDNA that made up the material.

In the authors' methods: Estimates of nucleated cell counts were drawn from the amplification of reference gene primers. Generated by immunoSEQ multiplex PCR, the TCRdb table keeps only in-frame clones and is missing some. The V and J calls and clone size were taken over from that table, and D and trimming were inferred from the DNA. The sample has 50,000 to 75,000 clones, more than 75% seen once. Seattle cases were enrolled at active infection and followed longitudinally. Germline V lookup: CDR1 SGDLS, CDR2 YYNGEE. The CDR3 length is 13 residues. Trimming took off 7 bases at V and 7 bases at J, with 17 bases between the two ends.

Specimen: peripheral blood. The V call is TRBV9, the J call TRBJ2-5; possibly TRBD2 for D (5 bases). The TCR was taken from a man in his 60s with COVID-19, enrolled during active disease. The CDR3 sequence: CASSFAGIGTQYF. The CDR3 bases are TGTGCCAGCTCCTTCGCGGGCATTGGGACCCAGTACTTC.